Detailed here is one T cell receptor beta chain. The antigen is undetermined. The CDR3 runs 13 residues. J gave up 3 bases and V 5 bases, and 4 bases lay outside the gene matches. The V gene's germline CDR1 is MNHGY and CDR2 SAAAGT. This entry comes from a study of T cell repertoires in cytomegalovirus infection. Study-wide background: The authors used CMV epitopes that were HLA-C-restricted (recently identified) and HLA-B-restricted (well studied). Matching HLA type and CMV infection were both indicated by public TCR beta signatures.

TCRdb analysed the reads with MiXCR anew, one entry per CDR3 protein. The table records just under 500,000 distinct CDR3 sequences, about 33% of them present only once. Study-wide points: The ex vivo response was dominated by HLA-C-restricted CMV-specific TCR beta clonotypes. Identification of carriers of CMV plus the relevant HLA was performed using cumulative public TCR beta family frequency.

The sequence came from a human donor in good health (CMV status not recorded). Some clones in this sample may be carry-over from other donors' samples. Source: cultured PBMCs, taken from culture after CMV antigen stimulation. The rearrangement uses TRBV6-8 and TRBJ2-7; TRBD1 matches 7 bases. As DNA, the CDR3 is TGTGCCAGCAGTCGACAGGGTGACTACGAGCAGTACGTC. Translation: CASSRQGDYEQYV.